The 16 T cell receptor beta chains below all came from one sample that was sequenced in a study of T cells in Graves' hyperthyroidism and ophthalmopathy. From RNA transcripts, TCR beta CDR3 regions were amplified. Using the HTBI primer set, a first-round RT-PCR was run on the TCR CDR3. Each CDR3 protein is one row after TCRdb ran MiXCR on the multiplex PCR reads. The sample holds hundreds of thousands of distinct CDR3 sequences; approximately 20% are singletons and the top ten take about 50%. The specimen was blood. The receptors stem from a man in his forties with Graves' ophthalmopathy.

This clonotype was counted at least ten times. The J gene is TRBJ1-1, the V gene TRBV5-1, with 8 bases aligning to TRBD1. There are 15 residues in the CDR3. Per germline, CDR1 SGHRS and CDR2 YFSETQ. V was pared by 0 bases and J by 7 bases, with 8 bases of the junction left unmatched. CDR3 DNA sequence: TGCGCCAGCAGCTTGGAGGACAGGGCGAGCAATGAAGCTTTCTTT. Translated: CASSLEDRASNEAFF.

In its sample, this clonotype was seen a few times. The chain is built from TRBV9 and TRBJ1-1, with 7 bases lining up with TRBD1. With 3 bases clipped from V and 6 bases from J, the junction kept 5 bases outside the gene matches. The germline V gene encodes CDR1 SGDLS and CDR2 YYNGEE. The length of the CDR3 is 13 residues. The CDR3 loop reads CASSAQTGSEAFF. CDR3 DNA: TGTGCCAGCAGCGCACAGACAGGGTCTGAAGCTTTCTTT.

The V gene is TRBV12-3 or TRBV12-4, the J gene TRBJ1-1; D may be TRBD1 (5 bases). V lost 3 bases and J 11 bases, leaving 10 bases between the germline ends. The CDR3 sequence is 11 residues long. CDR3 coding DNA: TGTGCCAGCAGTTTCGGGGCAGTCGCTTTCTTT. The encoded protein is CASSFGAVAFF.

Many counts were recorded for this clonotype. The V call is TRBV7-8, the J call TRBJ2-1; 11 bases are shared with TRBD2. Trimming at V came to 4 bases and at J to 6 bases, leaving 8 bases not matched to a gene. The CDR3 runs to 16 residues. Germline assignment: CDR1 SGHVS and CDR2 FQNEAQ. The CDR3 nucleotides read TGTGCCAGCAGCTCTCCGACTAGCGGGGACGCCAATGAGCAGTTCTTC. Protein sequence: CASSSPTSGDANEQFF.

This clonotype has a handful of counts. The chain has TRBV29-1 and TRBJ2-3; D not resolved. The CDR3 consists of 12 residues. V shed 4 bases and J shed 1 base, with 6 bases lying between them. Germline V gene sequence: CDR1 SQVTM, CDR2 ANQGSEA. The CDR3 here is CSVAEGTDTQYF. CDR3 nucleotides: TGCAGCGTTGCGGAAGGCACAGATACGCAGTATTTT.

The V and J genes are TRBV5-1 and TRBJ2-7; TRBD1 might be the D (6 bases). Germline V lookup: CDR1 SGHRS, CDR2 YFSETQ. V was clipped by 1 base and J by 5 bases, with 13 bases between them. This CDR3 region has 14 residues. The chain's CDR3 is CASSLITGSDEQYF. The CDR3 bases are TGCGCCAGCAGCTTGATTACAGGGTCCGACGAGCAGTACTTC.

The chain recombines TRBV7-2 with TRBJ2-1; tentatively, D is TRBD1 (6 bases). The CDR3 spans 16 residues. The germline V and J ends were trimmed by 7 bases and 7 bases, with 23 bases remaining between them. CDR1 and CDR2 (germline): SGHTA, FQGNSA. CDR3 amino acids: CASTQLGTGLNNEQFF. For the CDR3, the DNA is TGTGCCAGCACCCAGCTTGGAACAGGGCTCAATAATGAGCAGTTCTTC. Drawing the rest from reference TRBV7-2 and TRBJ2-1, the complete variable domain is GAGVSQSPSNKVTEKGKDVELRCDPISGHTALYWYRQSLGQGLEFLIYFQGNSAPDKSGLPSDRFSAERTGGSVSTLTIQRTQQEDSAVYLCASTQLGTGLNNEQFFGPGTRLTVL.

The rearrangement links TRBV7-2 to TRBJ1-2; 8 nucleotides line up with TRBD1. V lost 4 bases to trimming and J lost 3 bases; unmatched junction nucleotides: 10. This CDR3 has 16 residues. Per germline, CDR1 SGHTA and CDR2 FQGNSA. In nucleotides, the CDR3 is TGTGCCAGCAGCTCCAGGGCAGGGGGCGCCCACTATGGCTACACCTTC. Residues: CASSSRAGGAHYGYTF. Full variable domain (remainder filled in from reference TRBV7-2 and TRBJ1-2): GAGVSQSPSNKVTEKGKDVELRCDPISGHTALYWYRQSLGQGLEFLIYFQGNSAPDKSGLPSDRFSAERTGGSVSTLTIQRTQQEDSAVYLCASSSRAGGAHYGYTFGSGTRLTVV.

This clonotype was seen many times. The gene calls are TRBV5-1 and TRBJ2-3; 10 bases are shared with TRBD2. Trimming at V came to 1 base and at J to 8 bases, leaving 16 bases not matched to a gene. In germline, CDR1 is SGHRS, CDR2 YFSETQ. The CDR3 contains 18 residues. CDR3 bases: TGCGCCAGCAGCTTGCATGCTAGCGGGGGTAATTTGCTTGGTACGCAGTATTTT. This sequence encodes CASSLHASGGNLLGTQYF.

This clonotype was recorded a few times. This sequence joins TRBV3-1 and TRBJ1-2; a weak D match, TRBD1 (5 bases). CDR3 length equals 15 residues. The germline V gene has CDR1 LGHDT and CDR2 YNNKEL (reference sequence). V lost 2 bases to trimming and J lost 3 bases, with 13 bases between them. The CDR3 coding sequence is TGTGCCAGCAGCCAATTTCAGGGATTCGACTATGGCTACACCTTC. Protein sequence: CASSQFQGFDYGYTF.

The chain joins TRBV5-8 to TRBJ2-1; TRBD1 might be the D (6 bases). Trimming pared 2 bases from V and 6 bases from J, leaving 18 bases between. The CDR3 is made up of 16 amino acids. CDR1 is SGHTS, CDR2 YDEGEE, per germline. The CDR3 spells CASSLEAGQGINEQFF. The CDR3 coding sequence is TGTGCCAGCAGCTTAGAGGCCGGGCAGGGGATCAATGAGCAGTTCTTC.

V and J are TRBV20-1 and TRBJ1-1; D not certain. Germline V gene lookup returns CDR1 DFQATT and CDR2 SNEGSKA (reference sequence). The CDR3 totals 12 residues. Trimming took 2 bases from V and 6 from J, leaving 10 bases between them. The CDR3 sequence is CSARQATPEAFF. In DNA form, the CDR3 reads TGCAGTGCTAGACAGGCCACGCCTGAAGCTTTCTTT.

The rearrangement joins TRBV9 to TRBJ1-2, with D uncertain. Germline V gene data show CDR1 as SGDLS and CDR2 as YYNGEE. This CDR3 is built from 13 residues. V was clipped by 4 bases and J by 5 bases, with 12 bases between them. CDR3 DNA sequence: TGTGCCAGCAGCCAAGGCGAGGGATATGGCTACACCTTC. Its protein is CASSQGEGYGYTF.

This clonotype was detected a few times. The J gene is TRBJ1-2, the V gene TRBV19, with 10 bases aligning to TRBD1. Germline V CDR1 and CDR2: LNHDA, SQIVND (reference sequence). J was trimmed by 7 bases and V by 5 bases; bases with no gene match: 13. The CDR3 contains 16 residues. The CDR3 bases are TGTGCCAGTAGTTCCCGGGACAGGGGTTCGTATGGTGGCTACACCTTC. Encoded protein: CASSSRDRGSYGGYTF.

The gene calls are TRBV7-2 and TRBJ1-4, with TRBD1 identical over 8 bases. The germline V gene encodes CDR1 SGHTA and CDR2 FQGNSA. V lost 5 bases, J lost 4 bases, and 3 bases stayed unmatched. The CDR3 extends over 14 amino acids. The CDR3 sequence is CASSTDRDNEKLFF. For the CDR3, the DNA is TGTGCCAGCAGCACGGACAGGGATAATGAAAAACTGTTTTTT.

At least ten counts were recorded for this clonotype. The rearrangement uses TRBV11-2 and TRBJ2-1, with 9 bases identical to TRBD2. The germline gives CDR1 SGHAT, CDR2 FQNNGV. CDR3 length: 16 amino acids. J lost 9 bases, V lost 4 bases, and 13 bases had no gene match. The CDR3 nucleotides are TGTGCCAGCAGCTCACTGGGGCGGGAGGGGGTCTTTGAGCAGTTCTTC. This translates into CASSSLGREGVFEQFF.